This T cell receptor (beta chain) derives from a study of vaccination and CD4 T cells after COVID-19 (dated by TCRdb to between 2021 and 2024). Looking at the study overall: In the convalescent cohort there were six males and four females, among whom were two Hispanic individuals, seven Caucasians, two Asians and one multiracial person. Post-COVID blood samples were collected from convalescent patients a median of roughly 100 days after diagnosis, with a range of about 30 to 161 days. Post-vaccine blood samples were collected a median of around 2.5 months after the second vaccine dose, ranging from roughly 12 to 250 days. The spike-specific CD4+ TCR repertoire was compared before and after mRNA vaccination in 10 to 11 COVID-19 convalescent patients and several infection-naive healthy vaccine recipients. Control cultures received a CEFX viral epitope pool as the positive control, an HIV-1 Nef peptide pool as the negative control, or no peptide. Overlapping spike peptide pools from SARS-CoV-2 and from the common cold coronaviruses HCoV-NL63, HCoV-OC43 and HCoV-229E were used as culture stimuli. Two doses of either the Pfizer-BioNTech BNT162b2 vaccine (n=8) or the Moderna mRNA-1273 vaccine (n=2) were administered to participants. Memory CD4+ T cell crossreactivity between SARS-CoV-2 and common cold coronavirus spike proteins was assessed at the TCR clonotype level in an earlier paper using these donors.

Including cysteine and phenylalanine, the CDR3 has 15 amino acids. CDR3 DNA is the only sequence kept; it has 45 bases, read in frame from the first base. Via the germline V gene (reference sequence), CDR1 is LNHDA and CDR2 SQIVND. Germline trimming amounts to 7 bases on V and 1 base on J, with 8 as the count of junction bases outside the gene matches. About this clonotype itself: Its specific antigen is unknown. No much larger clonotype is one base removed from it; base qualities were not supplied.

Explained via the paper, the treatment or condition label denotes: approximately 10-day PBMC culture with coronavirus spike peptide pools or control peptides (ViraFEST assay). CD4+ T cells from unexposed donors were collected before the COVID-19 pandemic (2011-2018). The ViraFEST assay was used in the study, in which antigen-specific T cells were expanded with peptide pools and expanded clonotypes were subsequently identified by TCR sequencing. Each well held about 2 million PBMCs cultured in IMDM containing approximately 5% human AB serum and roughly 10 IU/ml IL-2, with 10 ug/ml peptide pools added. On days 3 and 7, half of the culture medium was replaced with fresh IL-2-containing medium. Once the cells had been in culture for roughly 10 days, the EasySep CD4+ T cell isolation kit was used to isolate CD4+ T cells by negative selection. As far as cell numbers permitted, CD4+ T cells from unexposed donors were tested for reactivity against SARS-CoV-2 S and N as well as four spike pools from common cold coronaviruses. Ficoll-Paque Plus gradient centrifugation was used to isolate PBMCs from whole blood, and the isolated PBMCs were then either used fresh or cryopreserved at -140C. Triplicate wells were generally used for each culture condition. Leukapheresis product for the unexposed donors was purchased commercially.

The library was generated by PCR. DNA from cultured CD4+ T cells underwent TCR sequencing with the Oncomine TCR Beta short-read assay at the Johns Hopkins FTIC core. The QIAamp micro DNA kit was used to extract genomic DNA from the cultured CD4+ T cells. Oncomine TCR Beta libraries from cultured CD4+ T cells were pooled with unique dual indexes and sequenced on an Illumina iSeq 100. The study's processing was this. Non-productive sequences were filtered out, and CDR3s that did not start with C, did not end with F or W, or were shorter than 7 amino acids were discarded. Antigen-specific clonotypes were identified using the MANAFEST web application through comparison of peptide-stimulated wells with reference and other culture wells. For a clone to be called positive, the clone needed an FDR below 0.05, an odds ratio above 5, and a productive frequency above 0.1% in at least two of three replicate wells. Clonotypes that were significantly expanded in both SARS-CoV-2 spike wells and at least one common cold coronavirus spike condition were defined as cross-reactive. Similarity between CDR3 sequences was evaluated in R version 3.6.1 using Levenshtein distances (stringdist) and unrooted phylogenetic trees (ape). The public reads were run again by TCRdb, first through fastp at Q25 and then through MiXCR, and only productive beta chains were kept. Rows are combined by CDR3 protein, so each entry shows the most common genes and DNA. TCRdb's processing, not the authors' own work, is the source of the V and J calls. For this sample there are approximately 9,500 distinct CDR3 sequences; about 50% appear just once. The ten largest clones represent less than 30% of the sample.

Overall study results and their limits: Relatively few convalescent patients were included in the study, and early timepoints after natural infection were not analyzed. The median count of SARS-CoV-2-reactive clonotypes went up from roughly 21 after infection to 30 to 40 after vaccination, although the change was not significant. In convalescent patients, nearly all vaccine-specific clones (304 of 307) were found to be mono-reactive for SARS-CoV-2 spike rather than cross-reactive with common cold coronaviruses. Among the post-vaccine SARS-CoV-2-reactive clones in convalescent patients, a median approximately 90% showed up only after vaccination, which suggests vaccine-specific priming.

The sequence came from a human donor in good health. The rearranged segments are TRBV19 and TRBJ2-3; TRBD2 matches 7 bases in the middle. Sequenced input: CD4+ T cells from blood, cultured in vitro. The CDR3 protein: CASTPRAGGTDTQYF. The base sequence is TGTGCCAGTACCCCTCGGGCGGGGGGCACAGATACGCAGTATTTT.